The entry below describes one T cell receptor (beta chain). Its antigen is not identified. It was with 60 Vbeta and 13 Jbeta primers that the PCR ran. Sequencing was performed with immunoSEQ multiplex PCR; in TCRdb, only in-frame clones are kept and a portion is missing. This table holds 200,000 to 250,000 clones, approximately 79% found once. CDR3 length: 14 residues. Trimming removed 2 bases from V and 3 bases from J, with 11 bases in between. Germline V gene data show CDR1 as SGHNT and CDR2 as YYREEE (reference sequence). The sample comes from a study of cytomegalovirus exposure and HLA in healthy donors. The study's findings and limits: Generally TCR sequences proved uncommon, though certain public TCRs appeared in numerous donors. Earlier findings revealed that most TCR beta V segments proved productive either about 87% or about 30% of the time. In vitro confirmation showed three CMV-associated chains to be CMV antigen specific. A later analysis found common viral pathogens apparently linked to several of the most significant clusters.

This TCR came from a girl aged 2-10 years in good health and CMV-seronegative. This chain links TRBV5-4 with TRBJ1-2; no clear D gene. Material for sequencing was PBMCs. CDR3 residues: CASSFERIDYGYTF. The CDR3 nucleotides are TGTGCCAGCAGCTTTGAGCGGATAGACTATGGCTACACCTTC. Drawing the rest from reference TRBV5-4 and TRBJ1-2, the complete variable domain is ETGVTQSPTHLIKTRGQQVTLRCSSQSGHNTVSWYQQALGQGPQFIFQYYREEENGRGNFPPRFSGLQFPNYSSELNVNALELDDSALYLCASSFERIDYGYTFGSGTRLTVV.